The clone carrying this T cell receptor beta chain was counted a few times. Its matching antigen is unknown. Trimming shortened V by 0 bases and J by 2 bases, and 11 bases separated the two germline ends. Looked up from germline, CDR1 is DFQATT and CDR2 is SNEGSKA (reference sequence). The CDR3 is made up of 15 amino acids. The diagnostic basis comprised clinical symptoms, serum thyroxine and TRAb, thyroid ultrasound and orbital computed tomography. Regions amplified from RNA transcripts were the TCR beta CDR3 regions. First-round RT-PCR targeting the TCR CDR3 was performed with the HTBI primer set. TCRdb called the multiplex PCR reads again in MiXCR, with one record for every CDR3 protein. The sample shows around 600,000 distinct CDR3 sequences, about 45% of them seen only once. The data were taken from a study of T cells in Graves' hyperthyroidism and ophthalmopathy. General observations from the study: Model predictions of ophthalmopathy came a median roughly 6.7 months before onset.

This TCR derives from an adult man with Graves' disease, either hyperthyroidism or ophthalmopathy (not recorded which). Sequenced material: peripheral blood or thyroid tissue (not recorded which). The rearrangement uses TRBV20-1 and TRBJ1-5, with unresolved D. CDR3 in DNA: TGCAGTGCTAGAGAGTCAAAGGGTGGCAATCAGCCCCAGCATTTT. This encodes CSARESKGGNQPQHF.